This T cell receptor (beta chain) was sequenced in a study of prognosis after radiotherapy for stage I lung cancer. The CDR3 is 14 residues long. V was shortened by 9 bases and J by 3 bases, with 15 bases between the two germline ends. CDR1 and CDR2 (germline): MNHNS, SASEGT. Multiplex PCR in two rounds served to amplify TCR beta CDR3 from genomic DNA. First-round PCR amplification was performed with primers specific to each TRBV and TRBJ gene. TCRdb redid the calling of the multiplex PCR reads with MiXCR, one entry per CDR3 protein. The profile shows roughly 23,000 distinct CDR3 sequences, about 46% of them singletons.

The specimen comprised PBMCs, sampled before or after stereotactic body radiation therapy (not recorded which). This sequence was found in a donor over 45 with non-small cell lung cancer. The gene calls are TRBV6-1 and TRBJ1-5; the D is unclear. The CDR3 region is CASTEDGFNQPQHF. The CDR3 region has the DNA TGTGCCAGTACCGAGGACGGCTTCAATCAGCCCCAGCATTTT.